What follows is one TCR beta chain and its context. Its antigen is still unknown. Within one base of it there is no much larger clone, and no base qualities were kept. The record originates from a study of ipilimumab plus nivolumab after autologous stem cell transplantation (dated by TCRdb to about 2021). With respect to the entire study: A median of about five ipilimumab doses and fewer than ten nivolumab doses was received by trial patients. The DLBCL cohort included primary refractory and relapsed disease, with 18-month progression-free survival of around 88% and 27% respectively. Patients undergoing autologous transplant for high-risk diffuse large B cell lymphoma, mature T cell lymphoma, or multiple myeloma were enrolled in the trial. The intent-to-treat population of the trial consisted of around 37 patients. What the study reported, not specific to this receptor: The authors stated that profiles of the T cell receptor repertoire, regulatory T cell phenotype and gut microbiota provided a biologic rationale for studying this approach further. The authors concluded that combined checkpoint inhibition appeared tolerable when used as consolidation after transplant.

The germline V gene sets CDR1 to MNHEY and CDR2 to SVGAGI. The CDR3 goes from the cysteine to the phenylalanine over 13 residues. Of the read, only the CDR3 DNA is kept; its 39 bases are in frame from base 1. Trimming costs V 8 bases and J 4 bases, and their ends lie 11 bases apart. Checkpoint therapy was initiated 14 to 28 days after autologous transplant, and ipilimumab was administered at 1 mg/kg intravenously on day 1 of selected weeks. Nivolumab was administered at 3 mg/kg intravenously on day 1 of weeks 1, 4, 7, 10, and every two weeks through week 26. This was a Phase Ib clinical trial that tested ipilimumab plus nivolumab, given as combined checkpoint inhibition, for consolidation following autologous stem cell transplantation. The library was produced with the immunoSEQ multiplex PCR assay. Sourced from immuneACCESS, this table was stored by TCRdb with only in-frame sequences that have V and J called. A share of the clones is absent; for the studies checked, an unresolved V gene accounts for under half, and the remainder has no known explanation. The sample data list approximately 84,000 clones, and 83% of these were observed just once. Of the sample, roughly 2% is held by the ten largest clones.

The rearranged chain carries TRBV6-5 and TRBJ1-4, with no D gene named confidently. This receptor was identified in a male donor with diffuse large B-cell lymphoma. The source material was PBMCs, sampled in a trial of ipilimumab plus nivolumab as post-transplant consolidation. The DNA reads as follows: TGTGCCAGCTCAGACGGCAGTAATGAAAAACTGTTTTTT. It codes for CASSDGSNEKLFF.